The following is a T cell receptor beta chain sequence with its context. This clonotype was seen more than once but under ten times. The target of this receptor is not known. Qualities for individual bases were not recorded, and no much larger clone is one base off. The sequencer was an Illumina HiSeq 2500. TCR beta libraries were prepared by quantitative 5'-RACE with molecular barcodes. The original pipeline was this. To identify disease-linked TCR variants, a new computational method was used, one built on a probabilistic model of VDJ rearrangement. TCRdb trimmed public reads at Q25 via fastp, called clones via MiXCR and kept in-frame beta chains. Rows matching on CDR3 protein sequence are summarized as one entry with the most common DNA and genes. TCRdb, not the authors, supplied the V and J calls. A total of fewer than 750,000 distinct CDR3 sequences appear in this sample, roughly 20% of them only once. Around a fifth of the sample is taken by the ten largest.

Between the V and J ends, shortened by 4 bases and 4 bases respectively, the junction contains 13 bases. CDR1 and CDR2, looked up from the germline V gene, are LGHNA and YNFKEQ. Including the terminal cysteine and phenylalanine, the CDR3 comprises 14 residues. The only DNA kept is the CDR3, 42 bases in frame from the first base. This entry belongs to a study of CD8 T cells in ankylosing spondylitis (dated 2017 in TCRdb). For context, the study as a whole: The study profiled T cell receptor beta repertoires in healthy donors and ankylosing spondylitis patients to find disease-linked TCR variants. The full study cohort comprised around 23 ankylosing spondylitis patients and some 110 healthy donors. Samples of peripheral blood were taken, and for ankylosing spondylitis patients, synovial fluid was collected as well.

Beyond this particular receptor, the publication reports: The disease-linked clones were reported as significantly enriched in matched synovial fluid samples from ankylosing spondylitis patients. Blood from ankylosing spondylitis patients appeared to be characterized by a TCR beta motif made up of fewer than ten highly homologous amino acid variants. A CD8+ phenotype was shown by the disease-linked clones, which were found at relatively low frequencies in peripheral blood. Some motif variants were previously reported in synovial fluid and blood of reactive arthritis patients, suggesting common disease-initiation mechanisms.

The rearranged segments are TRBV4-2 and TRBJ1-2; no D gene can be assigned with confidence. Material: blood, either unsorted or a sorted T cell fraction (not recorded which). The sequence came from a male donor with ankylosing spondylitis. The DNA reads as follows: TGTGCCAGCAGCCCGCCACGTGGGATCTATGGCTACACCTTC. It is translated as CASSPPRGIYGYTF.